The sequence of this T cell receptor beta chain was determined in a study of identical twins. General study findings and limits: The presence of invariant MAIT and iNKT cells could partly confound analyses of zero-insertion sequences. Within monozygotic twins, out-of-frame TCR alpha sharing was underestimated by the models.

As for this clonotype: Its specificity is unknown.

CDR1 is SGHVS, CDR2 FQNEAQ, per germline. V lost 5 bases and J 6 bases, leaving 14 bases between the germline ends. The length of the CDR3 is 13 residues. From the 5' RACE reads, TCRdb called clonotypes with MiXCR, one entry per CDR3 protein. Among 280,000 or so distinct CDR3 sequences listed, about 8.1% were seen once. Another study also made use of these data, one on yellow fever vaccine responses in identical twins. That study reports: The authors reported partly convergent, partly personalized vaccine responses in identical twins.

The gene calls are TRBV7-8 and TRBJ2-7; either TRBD1 or TRBD2 may supply D (6 bases each). The sequenced sample was memory (CD45RO+) T cells sorted from blood. The sequence derives from a woman between 18 and 30 years old in good health. The CDR3 DNA reads as TGTGCCAGCAGCCACCCAGGAGGGGGCGAGCAGTACTTC. Amino acids: CASSHPGGGEQYF.